Sequencing of this T cell receptor beta chain was carried out in a study of beta chain features in type 1 diabetes. Investigators reverse transcribed all isolated RNA, so they sequenced expressed TCRB transcripts. This table comes from immunoSEQ multiplex PCR, and its TCRdb copy is limited to in-frame clones, with some not included. The data contain some 700,000 clones, over 10% of them seen just once; the ten biggest clones take up 0.02% to 0.025%. From germline, CDR1 is SNHLY and CDR2 FYNNEI. Trimming cost V 2 bases and J 4 bases; bases outside gene matches: 6. There are 15 residues in the CDR3. Note on this clone: What it binds is not known.

Study observations and caveats: Moderate but significant shortening of TCRB CDR3s was recorded in all four CD4+ subsets from Type 1 diabetes patients.

V and J are TRBV2 and TRBJ1-2, with 8 bases fitting TRBD1. The sequence came from a man aged 18-30 years with type 1 diabetes. The specimen sequenced was naive CD4+ T cells from blood. CDR3 region: CASSEMTGVVYGYTF. The CDR3 DNA sequence: TGTGCCAGCAGTGAAATGACAGGGGTGGTCTATGGCTACACCTTC. Combining the CDR3 with reference TRBV2 and TRBJ1-2 gives the whole variable domain EPEVTQTPSHQVTQMGQEVILRCVPISNHLYFYWYRQILGQKVEFLVSFYNNEISEKSEIFDDQFSVERPDGSNFTLKIRSTKLEDSAMYFCASSEMTGVVYGYTFGSGTRLTVV.